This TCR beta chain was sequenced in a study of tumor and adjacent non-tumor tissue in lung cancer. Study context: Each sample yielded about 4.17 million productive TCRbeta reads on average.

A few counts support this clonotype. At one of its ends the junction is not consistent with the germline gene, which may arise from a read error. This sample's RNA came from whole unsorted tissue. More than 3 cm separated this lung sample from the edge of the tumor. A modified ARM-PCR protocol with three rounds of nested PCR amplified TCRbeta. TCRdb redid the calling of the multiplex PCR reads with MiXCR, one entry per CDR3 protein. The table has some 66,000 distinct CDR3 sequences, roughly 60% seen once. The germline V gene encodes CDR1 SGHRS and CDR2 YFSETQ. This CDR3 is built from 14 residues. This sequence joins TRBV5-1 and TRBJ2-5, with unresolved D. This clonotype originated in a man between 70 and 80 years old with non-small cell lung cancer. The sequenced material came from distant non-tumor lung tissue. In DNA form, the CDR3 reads TGCGCCAGCGGCTTTTTTGGGGATAGAGAGACCAAGTACTTC. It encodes CASGFFGDRETKYF.